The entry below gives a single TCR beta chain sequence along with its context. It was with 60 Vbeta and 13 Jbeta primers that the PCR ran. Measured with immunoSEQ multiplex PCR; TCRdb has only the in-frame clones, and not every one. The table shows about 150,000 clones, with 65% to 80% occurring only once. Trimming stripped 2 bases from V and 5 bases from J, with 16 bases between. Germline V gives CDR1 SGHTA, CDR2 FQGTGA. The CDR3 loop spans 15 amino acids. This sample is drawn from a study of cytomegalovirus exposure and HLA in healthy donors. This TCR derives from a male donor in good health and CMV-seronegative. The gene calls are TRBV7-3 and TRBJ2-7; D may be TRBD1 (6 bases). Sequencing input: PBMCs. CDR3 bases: TGTGCCAGCAGCTTATCAGGGACAATCGCCAACGAGCAGTACTTC. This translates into CASSLSGTIANEQYF.